The present entry profiles one T cell receptor (beta chain) with its context. Its antigen is still unknown. Only in-frame clones appear in the TCRdb table, and some are missing; sequencing was by immunoSEQ multiplex PCR. The sample gives around 93,000 clones, 83% of which show up once; roughly 8% is in the top ten. Time point noted: peripheral blood 6 weeks after treatment start. The data belong to a study of PD-L1 blockade in urothelial cancer. V was cut by 1 base and J by 2 bases, with 14 bases left in between. The CDR3 spans 16 residues. From germline, CDR1 is LNHDA and CDR2 SQIVND (reference sequence). The study's findings and limits: By 3 weeks, tumor-associated blood clones had expanded more in durable-benefit patients.

The rearrangement joins TRBV19 to TRBJ1-1, with a weak D call TRBD1 (5 bases). The TCR sequence derives from a man aged 65 to 79 with urothelial cancer. The sample was PBMCs, taken around atezolizumab (anti-PD-L1) treatment. This CDR3 is CASSIVGRGRNTEAFF. The CDR3, as DNA: TGTGCCAGTAGTATAGTTGGGAGGGGCAGAAACACTGAAGCTTTCTTT.